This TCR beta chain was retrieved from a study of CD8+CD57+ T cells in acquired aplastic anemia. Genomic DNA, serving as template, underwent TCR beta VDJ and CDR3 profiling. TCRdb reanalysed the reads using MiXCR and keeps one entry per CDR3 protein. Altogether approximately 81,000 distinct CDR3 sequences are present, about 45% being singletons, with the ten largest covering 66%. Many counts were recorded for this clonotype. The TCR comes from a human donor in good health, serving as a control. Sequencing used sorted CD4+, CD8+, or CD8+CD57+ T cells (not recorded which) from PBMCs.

Written as DNA, the CDR3 is TGTGCCAGCAGTTTCGGAGCTAGGGACGAGCAGTACTTC. Its protein product is CASSFGARDEQYF. The genes are TRBV12-3 or TRBV12-4 and TRBJ2-7, with no clear D. With 3 bases removed from V and 5 bases from J, the gap between germline ends came to 11 bases. There are 13 residues in the CDR3.